The clone carrying this TCR beta chain was seen ten or more times. The antigen is unknown. V gave up 5 bases and J gave up 0 bases, with 8 bases separating them. Germline V CDR1 and CDR2: SGHNT, YENEEA. CDR3 length equals 13 residues. The sample belongs to a study of T cell repertoires in cytomegalovirus infection. Overall study context: A matching HLA type, together with CMV infection, was signaled by public TCR beta signatures.

MiXCR was run by TCRdb on the reads, yielding one entry per CDR3 protein. The table records 200,000 to 300,000 distinct CDR3 sequences, roughly 10% of them present only once. Points from the study as a whole: Frequencies of public TCR beta families were cumulated, and this identified carriers of CMV plus the relevant HLA. HLA-C-restricted CMV clonotypes gave the most frequent clonotype in two of eight donors.

The clonotype originates from a human donor in good health (CMV status not recorded). Some clones in this sample may be carry-over from other donors' samples. Sequencing input: PBMCs. The chain couples TRBV11-3 to TRBJ2-7; D remains ambiguous. This CDR3 is CASSLRSSYEQYF. CDR3 bases: TGTGCCAGCAGCCTCAGGAGCTCCTACGAGCAGTACTTC.